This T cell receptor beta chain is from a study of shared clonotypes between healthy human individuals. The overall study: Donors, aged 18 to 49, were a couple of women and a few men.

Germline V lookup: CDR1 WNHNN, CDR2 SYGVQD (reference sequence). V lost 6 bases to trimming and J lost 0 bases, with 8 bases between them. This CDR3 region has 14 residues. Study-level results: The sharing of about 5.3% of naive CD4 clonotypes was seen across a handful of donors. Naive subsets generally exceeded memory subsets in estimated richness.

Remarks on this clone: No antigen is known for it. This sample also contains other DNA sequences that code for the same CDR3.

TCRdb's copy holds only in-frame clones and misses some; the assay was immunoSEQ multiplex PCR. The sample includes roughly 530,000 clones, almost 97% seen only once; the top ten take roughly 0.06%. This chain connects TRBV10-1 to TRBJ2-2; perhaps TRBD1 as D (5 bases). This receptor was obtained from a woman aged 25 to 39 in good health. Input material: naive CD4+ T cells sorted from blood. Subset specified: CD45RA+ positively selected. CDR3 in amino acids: CASSPGTNTGELFF. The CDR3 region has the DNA TGCGCCAGCAGCCCAGGGACGAACACCGGGGAGCTGTTTTTT.